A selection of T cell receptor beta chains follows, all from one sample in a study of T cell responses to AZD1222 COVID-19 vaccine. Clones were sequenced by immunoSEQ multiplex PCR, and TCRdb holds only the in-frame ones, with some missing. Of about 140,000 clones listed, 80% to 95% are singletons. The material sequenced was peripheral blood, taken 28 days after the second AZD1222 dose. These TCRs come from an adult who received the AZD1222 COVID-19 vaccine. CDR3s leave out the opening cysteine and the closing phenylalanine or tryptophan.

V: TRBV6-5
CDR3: ASSAGRDDQPQH

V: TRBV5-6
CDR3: ASSLAGTGLHEQY

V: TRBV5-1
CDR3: ASSSQLAEDTGELF

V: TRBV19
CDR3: ASSGGANTGELF

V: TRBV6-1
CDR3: ASSEGDYGYT

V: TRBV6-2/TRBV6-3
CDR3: ASSYSIEGGTDTQY

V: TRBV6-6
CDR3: ASSLQGINQPQH

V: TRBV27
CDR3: ASRGTGSQPQH

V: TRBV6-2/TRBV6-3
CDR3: ASSPFGATYEQY

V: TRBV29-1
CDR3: SVVLTVNTEAF

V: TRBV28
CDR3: ASSAGDRLNTEAF

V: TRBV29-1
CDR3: SVERGGIGYT

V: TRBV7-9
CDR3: ASSLAGGPYEQY

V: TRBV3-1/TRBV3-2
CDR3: ASSPGQGPYEQY

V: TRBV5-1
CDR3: ASSWGRGSYNEQF

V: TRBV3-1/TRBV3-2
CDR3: ASSRGLAGDTGELF

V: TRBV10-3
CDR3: AISEFPTDTQY

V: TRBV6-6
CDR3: ASSTPGGGLDT

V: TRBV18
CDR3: ASSPQSGTYGYT

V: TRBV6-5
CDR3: ASTRTGFDEQF

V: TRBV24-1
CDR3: ATSDGTEAF

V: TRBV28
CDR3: ASSSTTSRFTDTQY

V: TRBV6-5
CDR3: ASSTAGRGYTEAF

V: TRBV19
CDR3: ASRDMGGRNQPQH

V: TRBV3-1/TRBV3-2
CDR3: ASSQVQGAGEKLF

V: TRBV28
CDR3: ASSEDRENEKLF

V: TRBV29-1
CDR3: SVGQGVRYEQY

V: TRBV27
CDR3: ASSLFGQGYGYT

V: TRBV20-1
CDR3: SASSQPAGEQY

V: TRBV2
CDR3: ASLYPGNTIY

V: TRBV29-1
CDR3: SVERGGDGYT

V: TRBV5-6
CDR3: ASSLPQNTEAF

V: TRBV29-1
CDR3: SVDPGSEAF

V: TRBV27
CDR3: ASSSGRLKGTDTQY

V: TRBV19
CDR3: ASTRDTGNYNSPLH